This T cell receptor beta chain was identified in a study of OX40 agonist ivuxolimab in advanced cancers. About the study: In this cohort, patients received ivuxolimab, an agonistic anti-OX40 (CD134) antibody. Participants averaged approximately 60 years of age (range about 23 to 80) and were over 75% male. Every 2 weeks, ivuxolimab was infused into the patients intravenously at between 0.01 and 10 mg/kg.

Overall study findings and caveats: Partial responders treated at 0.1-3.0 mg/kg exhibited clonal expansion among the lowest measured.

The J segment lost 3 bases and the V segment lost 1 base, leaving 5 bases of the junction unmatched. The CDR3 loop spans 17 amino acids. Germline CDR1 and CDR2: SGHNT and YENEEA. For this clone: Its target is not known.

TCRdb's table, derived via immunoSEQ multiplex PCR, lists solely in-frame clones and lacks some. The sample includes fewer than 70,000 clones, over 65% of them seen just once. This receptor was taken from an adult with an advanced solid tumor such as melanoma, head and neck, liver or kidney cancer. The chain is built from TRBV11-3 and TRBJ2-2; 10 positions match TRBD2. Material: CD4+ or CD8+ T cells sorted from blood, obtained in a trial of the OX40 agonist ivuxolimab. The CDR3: CASSLAPTSGYTGELFF. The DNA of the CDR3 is TGTGCCAGCAGCTTAGCCCCGACTAGCGGGTACACCGGGGAGCTGTTTTTT.